At least ten counts were recorded for the clone carrying this T cell receptor beta chain. The CDR3 totals 20 residues. Trimming cost V 5 bases and J 6 bases; bases outside gene matches: 17. The germline V gene encodes CDR1 MNHNS and CDR2 SASEGT. The data are from a study of T cells in Graves' hyperthyroidism and ophthalmopathy. Amplification of TCR beta CDR3 regions used RNA as the template. RT-PCR in the first round (using the HTBI primer set) targeted the TCR CDR3. One entry per CDR3 protein, called by TCRdb with MiXCR from the multiplex PCR reads. The sample has hundreds of thousands of distinct CDR3 sequences; 15% to 19% are singletons.

This TCR was recovered from a woman younger than 35 with Graves' hyperthyroidism. The chain uses TRBV6-1 and TRBJ2-1, with 15 positions matching TRBD2. The specimen was blood. The DNA for the CDR3 is TGTGCCAGCAGTTCCCGGACTAGCGGGAGGGAGGGACGTTGGGGCAATGAGCAGTTCTTC. Its protein product is CASSSRTSGREGRWGNEQFF.